This T cell receptor (beta chain) was recovered during a study of regulatory T cells in long-lasting Graves disease. Overall study context: Treatment with antithyroid drugs for over 5 years, together with positive TSH receptor antibodies, meant persistent Graves' disease.

Study-wide points: Persistent Graves' patients showed reduced TCR diversity versus newly diagnosed patients.

iRepertoire HTBI primers and Arm-PCR of CDR3 regions built TCR beta libraries. TCRdb reprocessed the multiplex PCR reads with MiXCR, giving one entry per CDR3 protein. The sample holds hundreds of thousands of distinct CDR3 sequences; roughly 22% are singletons and the top ten take about an eighth. Time point meaning: persistent/refractory GD, antithyroid drugs over 5 years with positive TRAb. Making the TCR library involved RNA that had been extracted from PBMCs. In this sample, this clonotype turned up a few times. Antigen unknown. Germline CDR1 and CDR2: SGHNT and YENEEA. The CDR3 is 14 residues long. The germline V and J ends were trimmed by 5 bases and 8 bases, with 13 bases remaining between them.

The sequencing used peripheral blood mononuclear cells (PBMCs), collected when the disease was refractory, from a patient treated with antithyroid drugs. This TCR was sampled from a female donor with Graves disease. The chain is built from TRBV11-3 and TRBJ1-6; TRBD1 might be the D (6 bases). DNA for the CDR3: TGTGCCAGCAGCCCCGAGGCAGGGGATTCACCCCTCCACTTT. This translates into CASSPEAGDSPLHF.